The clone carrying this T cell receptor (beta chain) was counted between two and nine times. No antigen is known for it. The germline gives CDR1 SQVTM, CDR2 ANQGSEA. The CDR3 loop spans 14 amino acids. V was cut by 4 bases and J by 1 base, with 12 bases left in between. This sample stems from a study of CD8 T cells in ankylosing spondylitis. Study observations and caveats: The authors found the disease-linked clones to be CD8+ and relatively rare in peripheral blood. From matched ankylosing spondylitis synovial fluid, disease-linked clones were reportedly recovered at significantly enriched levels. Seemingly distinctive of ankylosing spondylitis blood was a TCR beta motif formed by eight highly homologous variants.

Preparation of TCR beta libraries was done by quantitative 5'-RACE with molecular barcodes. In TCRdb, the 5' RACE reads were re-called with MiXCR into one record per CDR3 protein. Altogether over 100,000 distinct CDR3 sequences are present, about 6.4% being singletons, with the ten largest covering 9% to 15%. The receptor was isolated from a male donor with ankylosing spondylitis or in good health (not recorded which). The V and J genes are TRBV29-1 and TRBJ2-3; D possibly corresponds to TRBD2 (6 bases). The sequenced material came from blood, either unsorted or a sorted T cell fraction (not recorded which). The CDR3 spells CSVAGLAGTDTQYF. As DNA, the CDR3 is TGCAGCGTTGCGGGATTAGCGGGCACAGATACGCAGTATTTT.